This T cell receptor beta chain originates from a study of post-analysis software for immune sequencing data. Regarding the study as a whole: Five TRBV segments, including TRBV5-6, TRBV5-1 and TRBV20-1, were more frequent in patients than controls.

Researchers reported that TCR beta cDNA libraries carried unique molecular identifiers. TCRdb re-called the PCR reads through MiXCR, storing one row per CDR3 protein. Of about 540,000 distinct CDR3 sequences in the sample, around 31% are singletons; the top ten hold around 6%. Trimming left V 0 bases short and J 4 bases short, with 10 bases between. Looked up from germline, CDR1 is DFQATT and CDR2 is SNEGSKA (reference sequence). The CDR3 runs 15 residues. With respect to this clonotype: The antigen remains unidentified.

The chain employs TRBV20-1 and TRBJ2-6; possible D gene TRBD1, 5 bases. The clonotype comes from a girl under 18 with multiple sclerosis. The sample comprised blood. The CDR3 DNA follows: TGCAGTGCTAGAGATGAAGGGGTCGGGGCCAACGTCCTGACTTTC. Protein product: CSARDEGVGANVLTF.